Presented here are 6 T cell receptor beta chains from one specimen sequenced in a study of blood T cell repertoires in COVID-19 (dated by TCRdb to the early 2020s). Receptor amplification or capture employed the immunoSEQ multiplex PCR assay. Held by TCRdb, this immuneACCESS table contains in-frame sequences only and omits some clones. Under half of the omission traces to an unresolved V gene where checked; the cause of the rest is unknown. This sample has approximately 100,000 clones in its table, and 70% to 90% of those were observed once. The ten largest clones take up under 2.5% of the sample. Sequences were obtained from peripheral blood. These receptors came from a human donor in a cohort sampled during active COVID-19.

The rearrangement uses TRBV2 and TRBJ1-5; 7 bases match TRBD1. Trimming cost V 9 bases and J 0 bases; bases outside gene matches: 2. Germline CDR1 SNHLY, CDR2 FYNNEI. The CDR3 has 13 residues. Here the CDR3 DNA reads TGTGCCAGTACAGGGGATAGCAATCAGCCCCAGCATTTT. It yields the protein CASTGDSNQPQHF.

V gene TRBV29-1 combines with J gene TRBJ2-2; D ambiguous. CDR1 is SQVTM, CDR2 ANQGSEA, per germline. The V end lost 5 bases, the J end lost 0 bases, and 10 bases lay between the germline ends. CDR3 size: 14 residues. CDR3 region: CSVRGDANTGELFF. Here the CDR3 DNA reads TGCAGCGTTCGCGGAGACGCGAACACCGGGGAGCTGTTTTTT.

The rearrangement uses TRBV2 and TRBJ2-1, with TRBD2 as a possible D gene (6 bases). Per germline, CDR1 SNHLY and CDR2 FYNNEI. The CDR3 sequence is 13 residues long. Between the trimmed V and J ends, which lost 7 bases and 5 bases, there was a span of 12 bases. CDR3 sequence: CASNSGAHNEQFF. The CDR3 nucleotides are TGTGCCAGCAACTCGGGAGCCCACAATGAGCAGTTCTTC. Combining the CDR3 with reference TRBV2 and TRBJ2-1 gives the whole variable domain EPEVTQTPSHQVTQMGQEVILRCVPISNHLYFYWYRQILGQKVEFLVSFYNNEISEKSEIFDDQFSVERPDGSNFTLKIRSTKLEDSAMYFCASNSGAHNEQFFGPGTRLTVL.

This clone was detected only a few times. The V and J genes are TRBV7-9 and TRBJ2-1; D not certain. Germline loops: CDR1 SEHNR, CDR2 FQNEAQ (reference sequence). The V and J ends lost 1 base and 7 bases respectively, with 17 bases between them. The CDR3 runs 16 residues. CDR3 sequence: CASSLVQAQALNEQFF. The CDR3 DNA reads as TGTGCCAGCAGCTTAGTTCAGGCCCAGGCCCTGAATGAGCAGTTCTTC. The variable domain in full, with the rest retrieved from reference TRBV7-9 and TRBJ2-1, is DTGVSQNPRHKITKRGQNVTFRCDPISEHNRLYWYRQTLGQGPEFLTYFQNEAQLEKSRLLSDRFSAERPKGSFSTLEIQRTEQGDSAMYLCASSLVQAQALNEQFFGPGTRLTVL.

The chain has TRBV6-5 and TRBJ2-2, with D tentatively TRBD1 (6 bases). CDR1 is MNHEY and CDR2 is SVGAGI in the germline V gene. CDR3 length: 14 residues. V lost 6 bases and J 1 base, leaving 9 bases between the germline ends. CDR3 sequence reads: CASSKTGNTGELFF. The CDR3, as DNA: TGTGCCAGCAGCAAGACAGGGAACACCGGGGAGCTGTTTTTT.

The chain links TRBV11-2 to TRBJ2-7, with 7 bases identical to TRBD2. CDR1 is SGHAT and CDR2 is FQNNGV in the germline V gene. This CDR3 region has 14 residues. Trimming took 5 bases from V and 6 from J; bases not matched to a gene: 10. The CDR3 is CASSPHGTTVEQYF. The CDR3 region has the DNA TGTGCCAGCAGCCCTCATGGGACTACGGTCGAGCAGTACTTC.